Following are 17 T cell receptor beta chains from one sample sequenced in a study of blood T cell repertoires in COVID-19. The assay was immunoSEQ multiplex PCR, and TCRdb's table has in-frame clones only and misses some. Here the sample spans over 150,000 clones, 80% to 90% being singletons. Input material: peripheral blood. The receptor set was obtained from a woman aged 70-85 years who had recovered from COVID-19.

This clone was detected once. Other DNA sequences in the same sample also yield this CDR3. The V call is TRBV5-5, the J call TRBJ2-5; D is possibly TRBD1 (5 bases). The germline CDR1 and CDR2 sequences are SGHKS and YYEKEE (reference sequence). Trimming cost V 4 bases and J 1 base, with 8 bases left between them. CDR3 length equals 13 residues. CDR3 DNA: TGTGCCAGCAGCCCCGACAGCCAAGAGACCCAGTACTTC. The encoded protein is CASSPDSQETQYF.

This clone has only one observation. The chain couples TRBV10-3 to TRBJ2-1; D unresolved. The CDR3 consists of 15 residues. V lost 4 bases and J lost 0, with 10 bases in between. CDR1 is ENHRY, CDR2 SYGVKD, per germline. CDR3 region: CAISGGGLSYNEQFF. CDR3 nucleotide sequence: TGTGCCATCAGTGGCGGCGGCCTCTCCTACAATGAGCAGTTCTTC.

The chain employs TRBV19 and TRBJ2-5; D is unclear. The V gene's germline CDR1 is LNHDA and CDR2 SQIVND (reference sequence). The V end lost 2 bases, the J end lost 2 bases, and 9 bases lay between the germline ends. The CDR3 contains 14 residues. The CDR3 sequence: CASSISVLQETQYF. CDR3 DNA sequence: TGTGCCAGTAGTATATCCGTATTACAAGAGACCCAGTACTTC.

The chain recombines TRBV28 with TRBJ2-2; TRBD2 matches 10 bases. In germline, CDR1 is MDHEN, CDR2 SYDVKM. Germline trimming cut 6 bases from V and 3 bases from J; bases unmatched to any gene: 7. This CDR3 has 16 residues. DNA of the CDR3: TGTGCCAGCAGCCGTGGGACTAGCGCCTACACCGGGGAGCTGTTTTTT. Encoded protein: CASSRGTSAYTGELFF.

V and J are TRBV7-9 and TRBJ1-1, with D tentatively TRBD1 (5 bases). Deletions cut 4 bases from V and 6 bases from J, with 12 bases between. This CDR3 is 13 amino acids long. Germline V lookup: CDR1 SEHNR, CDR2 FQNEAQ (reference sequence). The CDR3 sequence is CASSYRQGAEAFF. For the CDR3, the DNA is TGTGCCAGCAGCTATCGCCAGGGCGCTGAAGCTTTCTTT.

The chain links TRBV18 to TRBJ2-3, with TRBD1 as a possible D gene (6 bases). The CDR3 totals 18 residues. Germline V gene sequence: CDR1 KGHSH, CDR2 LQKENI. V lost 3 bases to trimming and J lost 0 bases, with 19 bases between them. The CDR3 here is CASSPGRTALPSTDTQYF. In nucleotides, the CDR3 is TGTGCCAGCTCACCTGGCCGGACAGCATTACCTAGCACAGATACGCAGTATTTT.

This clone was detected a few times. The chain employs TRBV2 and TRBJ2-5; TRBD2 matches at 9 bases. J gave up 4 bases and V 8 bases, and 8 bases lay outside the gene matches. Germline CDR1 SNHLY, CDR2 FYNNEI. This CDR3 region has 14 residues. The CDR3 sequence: CASAGTSRGETQYF. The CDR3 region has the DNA TGTGCCAGCGCTGGGACTAGCCGGGGAGAGACCCAGTACTTC. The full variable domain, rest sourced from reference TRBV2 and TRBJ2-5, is EPEVTQTPSHQVTQMGQEVILRCVPISNHLYFYWYRQILGQKVEFLVSFYNNEISEKSEIFDDQFSVERPDGSNFTLKIRSTKLEDSAMYFCASAGTSRGETQYFGPGTRLLVL.

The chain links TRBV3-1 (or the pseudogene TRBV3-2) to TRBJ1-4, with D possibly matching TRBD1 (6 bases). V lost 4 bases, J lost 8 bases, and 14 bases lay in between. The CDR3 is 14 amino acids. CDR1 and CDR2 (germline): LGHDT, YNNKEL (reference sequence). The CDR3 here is CASSRGGVGEKLFF. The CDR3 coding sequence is TGTGCCAGCAGCCGAGGGGGAGTGGGGGAAAAACTGTTTTTT.

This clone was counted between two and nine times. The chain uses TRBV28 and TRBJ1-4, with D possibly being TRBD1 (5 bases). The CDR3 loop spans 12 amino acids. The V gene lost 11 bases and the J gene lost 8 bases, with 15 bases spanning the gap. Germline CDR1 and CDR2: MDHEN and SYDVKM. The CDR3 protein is CAVGLGEEKLFF. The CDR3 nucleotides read TGTGCCGTGGGGCTCGGAGAAGAAAAACTGTTTTTT.

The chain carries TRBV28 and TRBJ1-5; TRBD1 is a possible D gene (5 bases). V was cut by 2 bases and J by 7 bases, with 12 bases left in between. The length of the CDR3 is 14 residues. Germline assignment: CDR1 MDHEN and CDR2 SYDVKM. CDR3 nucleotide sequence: TGTGCCAGCAGTTTACGCCAGGGCGCCCAGCCCCAGCATTTT. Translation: CASSLRQGAQPQHF.

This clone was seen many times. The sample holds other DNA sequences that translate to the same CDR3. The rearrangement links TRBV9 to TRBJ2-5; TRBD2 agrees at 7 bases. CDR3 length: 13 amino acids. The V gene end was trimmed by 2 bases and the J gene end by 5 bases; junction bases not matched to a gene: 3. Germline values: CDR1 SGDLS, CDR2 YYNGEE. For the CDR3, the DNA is TGTGCCAGCAGCGTCAGCGGGGCCGAGACCCAGTACTTC. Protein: CASSVSGAETQYF.

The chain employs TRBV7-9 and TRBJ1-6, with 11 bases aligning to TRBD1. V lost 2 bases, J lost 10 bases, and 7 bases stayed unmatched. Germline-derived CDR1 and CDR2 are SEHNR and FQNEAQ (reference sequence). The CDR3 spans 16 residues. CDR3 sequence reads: CASSLLSGQGDSPLHF. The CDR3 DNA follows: TGTGCCAGCAGCTTATTGTCGGGACAGGGGGACTCACCCCTCCACTTT.

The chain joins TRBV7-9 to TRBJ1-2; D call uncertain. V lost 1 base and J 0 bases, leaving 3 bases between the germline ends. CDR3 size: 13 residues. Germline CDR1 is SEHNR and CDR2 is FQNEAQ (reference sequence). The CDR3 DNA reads TGTGCCAGCAGCTTAGAGCCTAACTATGGCTACACCTTC. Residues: CASSLEPNYGYTF.

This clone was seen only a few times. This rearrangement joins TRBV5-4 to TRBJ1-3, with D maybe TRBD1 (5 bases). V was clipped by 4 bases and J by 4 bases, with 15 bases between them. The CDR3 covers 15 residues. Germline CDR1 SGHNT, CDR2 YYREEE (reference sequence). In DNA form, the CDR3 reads TGTGCCAGCAGCCCCGGGACTTCAGGCGGAAACACCATATATTTT. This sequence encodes CASSPGTSGGNTIYF.

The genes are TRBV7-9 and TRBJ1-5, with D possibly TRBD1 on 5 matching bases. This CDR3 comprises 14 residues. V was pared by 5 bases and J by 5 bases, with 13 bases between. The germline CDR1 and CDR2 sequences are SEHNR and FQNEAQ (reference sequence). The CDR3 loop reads CASSRTGRHQPQHF. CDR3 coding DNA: TGTGCCAGCAGCCGCACAGGTCGCCATCAGCCCCAGCATTTT.

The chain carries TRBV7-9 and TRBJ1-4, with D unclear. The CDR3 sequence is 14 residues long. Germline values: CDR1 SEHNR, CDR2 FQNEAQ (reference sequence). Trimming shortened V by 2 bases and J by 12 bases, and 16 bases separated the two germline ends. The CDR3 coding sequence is TGTGCCAGCAGCTTATTCACGGAGGAGGAAGAACTGTTTTTT. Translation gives CASSLFTEEEELFF.

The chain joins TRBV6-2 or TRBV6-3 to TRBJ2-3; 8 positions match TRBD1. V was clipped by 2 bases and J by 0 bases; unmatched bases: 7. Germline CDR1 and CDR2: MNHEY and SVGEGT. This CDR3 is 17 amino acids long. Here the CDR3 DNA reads TGTGCCAGCAGTTACGGGCGACAGGGGATCAGCACAGATACGCAGTATTTT. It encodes CASSYGRQGISTDTQYF.